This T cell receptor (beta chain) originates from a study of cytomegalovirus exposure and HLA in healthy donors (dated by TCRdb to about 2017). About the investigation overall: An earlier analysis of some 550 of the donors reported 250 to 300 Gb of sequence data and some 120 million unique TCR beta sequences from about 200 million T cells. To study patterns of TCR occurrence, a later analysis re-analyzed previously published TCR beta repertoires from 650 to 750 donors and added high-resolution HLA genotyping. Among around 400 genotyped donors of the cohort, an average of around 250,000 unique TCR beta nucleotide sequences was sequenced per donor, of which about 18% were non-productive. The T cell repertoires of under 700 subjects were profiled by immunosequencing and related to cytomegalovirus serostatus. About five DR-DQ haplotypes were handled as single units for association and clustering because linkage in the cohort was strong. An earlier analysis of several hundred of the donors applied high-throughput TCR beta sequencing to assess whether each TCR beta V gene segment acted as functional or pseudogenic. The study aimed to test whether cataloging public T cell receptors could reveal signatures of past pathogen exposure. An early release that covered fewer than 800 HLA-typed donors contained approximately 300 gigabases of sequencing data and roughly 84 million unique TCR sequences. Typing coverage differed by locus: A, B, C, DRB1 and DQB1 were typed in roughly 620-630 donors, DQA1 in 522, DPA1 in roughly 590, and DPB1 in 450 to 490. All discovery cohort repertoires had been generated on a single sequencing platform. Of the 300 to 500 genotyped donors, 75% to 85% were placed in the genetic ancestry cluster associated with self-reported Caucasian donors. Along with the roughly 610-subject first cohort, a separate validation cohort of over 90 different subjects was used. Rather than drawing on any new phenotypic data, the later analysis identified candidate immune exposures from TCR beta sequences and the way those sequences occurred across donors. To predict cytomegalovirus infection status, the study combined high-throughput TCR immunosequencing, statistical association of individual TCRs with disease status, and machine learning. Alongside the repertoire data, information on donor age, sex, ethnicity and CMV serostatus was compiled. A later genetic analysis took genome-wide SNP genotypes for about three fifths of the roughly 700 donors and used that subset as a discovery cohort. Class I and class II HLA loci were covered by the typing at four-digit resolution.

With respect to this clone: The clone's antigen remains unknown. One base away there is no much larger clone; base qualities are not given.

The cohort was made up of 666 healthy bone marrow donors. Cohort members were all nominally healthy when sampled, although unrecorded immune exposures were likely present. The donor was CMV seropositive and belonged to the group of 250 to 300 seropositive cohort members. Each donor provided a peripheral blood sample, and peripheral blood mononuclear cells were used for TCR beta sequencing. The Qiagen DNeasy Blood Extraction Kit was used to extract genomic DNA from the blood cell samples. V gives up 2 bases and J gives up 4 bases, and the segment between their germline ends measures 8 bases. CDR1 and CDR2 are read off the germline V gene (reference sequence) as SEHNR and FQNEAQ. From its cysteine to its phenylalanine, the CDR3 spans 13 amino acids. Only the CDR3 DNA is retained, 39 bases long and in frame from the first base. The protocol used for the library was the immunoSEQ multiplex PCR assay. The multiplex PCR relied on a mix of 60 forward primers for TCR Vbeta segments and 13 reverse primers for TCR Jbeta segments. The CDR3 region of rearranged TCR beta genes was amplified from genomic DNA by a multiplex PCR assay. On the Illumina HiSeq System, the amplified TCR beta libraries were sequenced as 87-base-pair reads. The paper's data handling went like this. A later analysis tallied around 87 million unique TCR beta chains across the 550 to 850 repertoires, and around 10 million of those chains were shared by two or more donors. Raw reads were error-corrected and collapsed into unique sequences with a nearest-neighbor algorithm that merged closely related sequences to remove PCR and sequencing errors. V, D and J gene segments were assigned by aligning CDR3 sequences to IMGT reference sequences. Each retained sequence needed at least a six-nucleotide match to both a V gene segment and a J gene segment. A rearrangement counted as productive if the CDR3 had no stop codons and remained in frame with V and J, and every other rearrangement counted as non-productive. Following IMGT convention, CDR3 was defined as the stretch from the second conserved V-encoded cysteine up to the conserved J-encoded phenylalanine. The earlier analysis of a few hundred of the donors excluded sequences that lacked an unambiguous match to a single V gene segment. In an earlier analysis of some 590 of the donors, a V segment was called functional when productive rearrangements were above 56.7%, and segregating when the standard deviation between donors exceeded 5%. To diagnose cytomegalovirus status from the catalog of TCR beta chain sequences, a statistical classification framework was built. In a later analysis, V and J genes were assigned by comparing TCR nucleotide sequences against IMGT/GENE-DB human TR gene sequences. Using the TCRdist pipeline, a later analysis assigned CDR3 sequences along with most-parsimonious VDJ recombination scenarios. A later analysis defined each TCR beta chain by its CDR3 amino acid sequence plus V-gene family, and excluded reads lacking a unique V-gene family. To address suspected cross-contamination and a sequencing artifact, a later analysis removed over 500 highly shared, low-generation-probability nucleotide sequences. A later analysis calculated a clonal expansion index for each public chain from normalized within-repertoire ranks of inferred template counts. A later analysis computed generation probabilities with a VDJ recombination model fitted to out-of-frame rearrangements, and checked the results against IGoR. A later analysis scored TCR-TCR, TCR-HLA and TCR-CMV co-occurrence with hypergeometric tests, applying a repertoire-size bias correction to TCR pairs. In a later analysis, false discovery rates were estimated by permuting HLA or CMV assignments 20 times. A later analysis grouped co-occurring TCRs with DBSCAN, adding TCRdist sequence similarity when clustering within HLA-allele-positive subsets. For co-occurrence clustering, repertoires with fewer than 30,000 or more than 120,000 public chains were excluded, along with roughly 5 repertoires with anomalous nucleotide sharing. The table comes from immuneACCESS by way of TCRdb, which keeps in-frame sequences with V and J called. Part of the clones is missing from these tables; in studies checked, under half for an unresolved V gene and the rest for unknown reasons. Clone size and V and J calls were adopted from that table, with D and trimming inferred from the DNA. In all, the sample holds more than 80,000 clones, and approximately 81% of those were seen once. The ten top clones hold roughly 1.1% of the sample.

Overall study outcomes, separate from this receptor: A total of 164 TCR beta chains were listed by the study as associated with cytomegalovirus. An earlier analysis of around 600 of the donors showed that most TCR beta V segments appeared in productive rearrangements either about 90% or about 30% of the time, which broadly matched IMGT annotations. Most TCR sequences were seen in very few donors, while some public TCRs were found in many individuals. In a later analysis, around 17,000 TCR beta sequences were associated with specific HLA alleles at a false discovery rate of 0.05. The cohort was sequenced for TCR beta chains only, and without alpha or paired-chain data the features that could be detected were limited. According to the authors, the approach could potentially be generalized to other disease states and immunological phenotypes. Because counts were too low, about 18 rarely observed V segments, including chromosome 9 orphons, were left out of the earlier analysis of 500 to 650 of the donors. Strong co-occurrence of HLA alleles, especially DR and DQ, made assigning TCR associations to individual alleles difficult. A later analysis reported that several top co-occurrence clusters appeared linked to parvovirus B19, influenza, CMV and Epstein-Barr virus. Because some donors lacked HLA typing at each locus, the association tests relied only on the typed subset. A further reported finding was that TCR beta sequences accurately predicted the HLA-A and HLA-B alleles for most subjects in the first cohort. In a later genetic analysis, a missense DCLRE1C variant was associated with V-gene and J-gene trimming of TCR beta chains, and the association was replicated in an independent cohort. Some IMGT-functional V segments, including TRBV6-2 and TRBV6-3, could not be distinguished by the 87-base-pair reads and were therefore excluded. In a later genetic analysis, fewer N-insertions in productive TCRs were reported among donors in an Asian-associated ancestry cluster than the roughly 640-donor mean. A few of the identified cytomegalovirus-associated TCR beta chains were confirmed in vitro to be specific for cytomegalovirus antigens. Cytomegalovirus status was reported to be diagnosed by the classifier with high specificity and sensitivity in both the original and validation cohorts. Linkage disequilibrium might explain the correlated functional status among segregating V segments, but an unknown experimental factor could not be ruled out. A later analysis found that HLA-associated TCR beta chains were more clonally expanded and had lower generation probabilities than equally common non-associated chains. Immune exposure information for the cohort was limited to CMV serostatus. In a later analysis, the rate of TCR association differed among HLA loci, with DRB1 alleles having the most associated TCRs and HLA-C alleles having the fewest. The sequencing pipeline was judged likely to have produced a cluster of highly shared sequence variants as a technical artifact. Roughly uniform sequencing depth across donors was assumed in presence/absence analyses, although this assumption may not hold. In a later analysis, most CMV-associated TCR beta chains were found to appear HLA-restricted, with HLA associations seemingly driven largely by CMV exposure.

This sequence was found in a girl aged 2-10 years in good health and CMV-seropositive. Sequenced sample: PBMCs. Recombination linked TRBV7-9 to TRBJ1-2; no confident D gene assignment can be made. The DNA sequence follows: TGTGCCAGCAGCTTACCAGGTCCCTATGGCTACACCTTC. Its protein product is CASSLPGPYGYTF.